Following are 9 T cell receptor beta chains from one sample sequenced in a study of control samples from healthy donors and cancer patients. Sequenced by immunoSEQ multiplex PCR; TCRdb stores in-frame clones only, minus some. The sample yields 25,000 to 30,000 clones, around nine tenths seen once. The sample was PBMCs. These receptors all stem from a woman aged 40 to 50 with lung cancer.

The rearrangement uses TRBV16 and TRBJ1-1; 8 nucleotides match TRBD1. V shed 8 bases and J 1 base; nucleotides not matched to a gene: 3. This CDR3 is 13 amino acids long. In germline, CDR1 is KGHSY, CDR2 FQNENV. The CDR3 DNA reads as TGTGCCAGCGGGACAGGCACGAACACTGAAGCTTTCTTT. It translates to CASGTGTNTEAFF. Based on the CDR3 plus reference TRBV16 and TRBJ1-1, the full variable domain is GEEVAQTPKHLVRGEGQKAKLYCAPIKGHSYVFWYQQVLKNEFKFLISFQNENVFDETGMPKERFSAKCLPNSPCSLEIQATKLEDSAVYFCASGTGTNTEAFFGQGTRLTVV.

As for this clone: Distinct nucleotide sequences in the sample also encode this CDR3. The chain carries TRBV12-3 or TRBV12-4 and TRBJ2-5; D is undetermined. This CDR3 contains 11 residues. The V end lost 1 base, the J end lost 5 bases, and 2 bases lay between the germline ends. The chain's CDR3 is CASSLGETQYF. The CDR3 nucleotides read TGTGCCAGCAGTTTAGGGGAGACCCAGTACTTC.

The gene calls are TRBV21-1 and TRBJ2-7; the tabulated D call, TRBD1, remains unverified against the DNA. TRBV21-1 is tagged as a pseudogene. This CDR3 has 16 residues. In DNA form, the CDR3 reads TGTGCCAGCCGCCAGTGGGGTGGACAGGCCGGGAACGAGCAGTACTTC. It yields the protein CASRQWGGQAGNEQYF.

This chain uses TRBV11-3 with TRBJ2-7; 9 nucleotides align to TRBD1. The J segment lost 4 bases and the V segment lost 5 bases, leaving 9 bases of the junction unmatched. The CDR3 runs 15 residues. CDR1 and CDR2 (germline): SGHNT, YENEEA. CDR3 residues: CASSQGGQGPYEQYF. Written as DNA, the CDR3 is TGTGCCAGCAGCCAAGGAGGACAGGGGCCGTACGAGCAGTACTTC.

This chain joins TRBV7-9 and TRBJ2-1, with D perhaps TRBD2 (5 bases). From germline, CDR1 is SEHNR and CDR2 FQNEAQ (reference sequence). V lost 7 bases, J lost 9 bases, and 19 bases lay in between. There are 14 residues in the CDR3. The CDR3 DNA sequence: TGTGCCAGCACCCATGGGTTATTAGGAGGTGAGCAGTTCTTC. Amino acid sequence: CASTHGLLGGEQFF.

The chain is built from TRBV27 and TRBJ2-3, with 9 bases aligning to TRBD1. The ends lost 3 bases at V and 11 bases at J; junction bases unmatched: 9. The CDR3 has 14 amino acids. Per the germline V gene, CDR1 is MNHEY and CDR2 is SMNVEV (reference sequence). CDR3 region: CASSFGTGLNRQYF. CDR3 DNA: TGTGCCAGCAGTTTCGGGACAGGGTTAAACCGGCAGTATTTT.

This clone has only one observation. The chain is built from TRBV6-5 and TRBJ1-2, with 8 bases aligning to TRBD1. Looked up from germline, CDR1 is MNHEY and CDR2 is SVGAGI. The CDR3 has 15 residues. V lost 7 bases and J lost 8; bases outside the gene matches: 15. The CDR3 DNA follows: TGTGCCAGCACCCACGGCTGGGACAGGTGGTCGGGCTACACCTTC. The encoded protein is CASTHGWDRWSGYTF.

The V and J genes are TRBV20-1 and TRBJ2-1; 7 bases fit TRBD2. The junction had 3 bases not matched to a gene; V was cut back by 7 bases and J by 6 bases. Per the germline V gene, CDR1 is DFQATT and CDR2 is SNEGSKA (reference sequence). The CDR3 spans 11 residues. Here the CDR3 reads CSGGGSNEQFF. CDR3 DNA sequence: TGCAGTGGGGGGGGGAGCAATGAGCAGTTCTTC.

The V gene is TRBV7-2, the J gene TRBJ2-5; 8 nucleotides line up with TRBD2. Germline lookup yields CDR1 SGHTA and CDR2 FQGNSA. Trimming removed 0 bases from V and 1 base from J; junction bases left unmatched: 13. This CDR3 has 19 amino acids. The CDR3, as DNA: TGTGCCAGCAGCTTAGCGTGGGGCCGGGGGGGCTCTTCCCAAGAGACCCAGTACTTC. Translating gives CASSLAWGRGGSSQETQYF. The full variable domain, completed using reference TRBV7-2 and TRBJ2-5, is GAGVSQSPSNKVTEKGKDVELRCDPISGHTALYWYRQSLGQGLEFLIYFQGNSAPDKSGLPSDRFSAERTGGSVSTLTIQRTQQEDSAVYLCASSLAWGRGGSSQETQYFGPGTRLLVL.